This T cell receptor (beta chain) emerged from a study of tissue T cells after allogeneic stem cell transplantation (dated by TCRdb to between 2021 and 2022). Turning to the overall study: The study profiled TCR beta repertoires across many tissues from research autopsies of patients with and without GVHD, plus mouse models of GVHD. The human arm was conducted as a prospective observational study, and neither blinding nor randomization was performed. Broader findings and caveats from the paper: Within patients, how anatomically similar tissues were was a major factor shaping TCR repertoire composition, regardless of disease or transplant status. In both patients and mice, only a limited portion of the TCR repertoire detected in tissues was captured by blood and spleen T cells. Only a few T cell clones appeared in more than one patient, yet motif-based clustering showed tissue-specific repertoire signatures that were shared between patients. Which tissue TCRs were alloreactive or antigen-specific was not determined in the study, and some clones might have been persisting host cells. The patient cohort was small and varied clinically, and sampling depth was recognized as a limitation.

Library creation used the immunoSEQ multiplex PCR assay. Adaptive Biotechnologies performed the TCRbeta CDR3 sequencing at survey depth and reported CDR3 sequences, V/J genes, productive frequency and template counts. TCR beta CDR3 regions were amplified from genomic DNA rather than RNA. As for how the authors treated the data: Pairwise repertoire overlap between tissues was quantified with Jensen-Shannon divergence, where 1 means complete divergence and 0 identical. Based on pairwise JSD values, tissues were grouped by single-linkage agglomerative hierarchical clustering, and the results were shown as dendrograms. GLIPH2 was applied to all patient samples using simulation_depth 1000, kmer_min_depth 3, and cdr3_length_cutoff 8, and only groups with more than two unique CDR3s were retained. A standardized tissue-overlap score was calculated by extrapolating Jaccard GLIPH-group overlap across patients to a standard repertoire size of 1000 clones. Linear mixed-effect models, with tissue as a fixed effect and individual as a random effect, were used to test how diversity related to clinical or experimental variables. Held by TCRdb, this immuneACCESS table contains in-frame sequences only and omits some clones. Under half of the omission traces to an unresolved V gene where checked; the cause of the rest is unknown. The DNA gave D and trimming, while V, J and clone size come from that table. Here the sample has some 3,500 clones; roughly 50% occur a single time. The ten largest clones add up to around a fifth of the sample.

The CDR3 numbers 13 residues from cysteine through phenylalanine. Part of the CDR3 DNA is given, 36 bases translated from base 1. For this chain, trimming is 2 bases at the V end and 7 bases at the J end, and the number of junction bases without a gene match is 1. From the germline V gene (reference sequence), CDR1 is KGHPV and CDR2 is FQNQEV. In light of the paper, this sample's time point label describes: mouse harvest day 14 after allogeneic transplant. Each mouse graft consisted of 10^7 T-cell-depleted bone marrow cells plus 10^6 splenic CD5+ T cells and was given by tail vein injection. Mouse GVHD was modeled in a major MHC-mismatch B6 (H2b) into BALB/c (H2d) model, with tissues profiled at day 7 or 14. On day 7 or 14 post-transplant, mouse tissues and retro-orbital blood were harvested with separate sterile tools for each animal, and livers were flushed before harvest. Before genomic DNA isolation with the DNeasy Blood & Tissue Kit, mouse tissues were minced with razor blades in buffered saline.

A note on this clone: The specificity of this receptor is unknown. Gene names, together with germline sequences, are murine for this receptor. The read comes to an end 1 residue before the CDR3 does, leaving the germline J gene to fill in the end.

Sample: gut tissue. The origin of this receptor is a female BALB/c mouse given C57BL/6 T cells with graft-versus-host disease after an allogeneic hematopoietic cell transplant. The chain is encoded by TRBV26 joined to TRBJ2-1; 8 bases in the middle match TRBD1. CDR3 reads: CASSLDRGAEQFF. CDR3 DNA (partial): TGTGCCAGCAGTCTGGACAGGGGAGCTGAGCAGTTC.